Sequencing of this TCR beta chain was carried out in a study of T-cell reconstitution after alpha-beta-depleted transplantation in children. Unique molecular identifiers were incorporated into the prepared TCRbeta library. TCRdb itself ran the PCR reads through MiXCR, one entry per CDR3 protein. The table lists about 640,000 distinct CDR3 sequences, roughly 17% of them singletons. This clonotype was seen many times. This TCR was sampled from a human donor who donated a stem cell graft to a child with acute myeloid leukemia. The sample in question was PBMCs from the stem cell graft donor, obtained from the stem cell graft.

CDR3 sequence (DNA): TGTGCCAGCAGCTCGGCTAAGGACAGGGGATGGCAGACCCAGTACTTC. Translation: CASSSAKDRGWQTQYF. The gene calls are TRBV7-9 and TRBJ2-5; 9 nucleotides agree with TRBD1. The CDR3 covers 16 residues. J was trimmed by 6 bases and V by 4 bases; bases with no gene match: 12. Germline-derived CDR1 and CDR2 are SEHNR and FQNEAQ (reference sequence).